The next 15 T cell receptor beta chains were all read from a single sample in a study of shared clonotypes between healthy human individuals. Assay: immunoSEQ multiplex PCR; the TCRdb copy retains only in-frame clones and omits some. The sample carries around 530,000 clones, around three quarters recorded once. Specimen: PBMCs. Every receptor here comes from a woman in her 40s in good health. Some clones in this sample may be carry-over from other donors' samples.

The chain joins TRBV5-6 to TRBJ1-4; D might be TRBD1 (5 bases). The CDR3 consists of 13 residues. The germline V and J ends were trimmed by 4 bases and 4 bases, with 8 bases remaining between them. The V gene's germline CDR1 is SGHDT and CDR2 YYEEEE. The CDR3 protein is CASSRGLNEKLFF. The CDR3 DNA reads TGTGCCAGCAGCCGGGGACTTAATGAAAAACTGTTTTTT.

The DNA of the CDR3 is TGTGCCAGCAGTGCTACAGGGGAAACCGTCTATGGCTACACCTTC. This sequence encodes CASSATGETVYGYTF. This chain joins TRBV28 and TRBJ1-2; TRBD1 agrees at 7 bases. The CDR3 sequence is 15 residues long. V was pared by 5 bases and J by 4 bases, with 10 bases of the junction left unmatched. The V gene's germline CDR1 is MDHEN and CDR2 SYDVKM.

The chain couples TRBV7-2 to TRBJ2-2, with unresolved D. This CDR3 has 15 residues. V gave up 6 bases and J gave up 1 base, with 12 bases separating them. Per the germline V gene, CDR1 is SGHTA and CDR2 is FQGNSA. The CDR3 spells CASRKGWGNTGELFF. The DNA of the CDR3 is TGTGCCAGCAGAAAAGGTTGGGGGAACACCGGGGAGCTGTTTTTT.

About this clone itself: Additional DNA sequences in this sample encode the identical CDR3. V and J are TRBV29-1 and TRBJ2-7; D is unresolved. The CDR3 runs to 11 residues. V shed 1 base and J shed 4 bases, with 5 bases lying between them. CDR1 SQVTM and CDR2 ANQGSEA come from the germline V gene. CDR3 region: CSVEVGYEQYF. The CDR3 DNA sequence: TGCAGCGTTGAAGTTGGTTACGAGCAGTACTTC.

The CDR3: CASSLKFREAFF. CDR3 DNA: TGTGCCAGCAGCTTGAAATTTCGGGAAGCTTTCTTT. This chain uses TRBV5-6 with TRBJ1-1; D uncertain. This CDR3 comprises 12 residues. Germline V gene lookup returns CDR1 SGHDT and CDR2 YYEEEE. Trimming shortened V by 1 base and J by 8 bases, and 9 bases separated the two germline ends.

The gene calls are TRBV28 and TRBJ1-1, with 8 bases fitting TRBD1. The CDR3 totals 16 residues. Germline lookup yields CDR1 MDHEN and CDR2 SYDVKM. The ends lost 5 bases at V and 4 bases at J; junction bases unmatched: 12. CDR3 in amino acids: CASSTRGQGWGTEAFF. The DNA for the CDR3 is TGTGCCAGCAGTACTCGCGGACAGGGTTGGGGCACTGAAGCTTTCTTT.

This sequence joins TRBV28 and TRBJ1-5; the D gene is possibly TRBD1 (6 bases). Trimming pared 6 bases from V and 3 bases from J, leaving 15 bases between. The CDR3 is 15 amino acids. The germline gives CDR1 MDHEN, CDR2 SYDVKM. DNA for the CDR3: TGTGCCAGCAGGATGCAGGGGAACTACAATCAGCCCCAGCATTTT. Protein: CASRMQGNYNQPQHF.

Concerning this clone: A read error may explain this, as a much larger clone is one base away. V and J are TRBV4-1 and TRBJ1-1, with 8 bases that match TRBD1. The junction had 1 base not matched to a gene; V was cut back by 4 bases and J by 3 bases. This CDR3 contains 13 residues. The V gene's germline CDR1 is MGHRA and CDR2 YSYEKL. The CDR3, as DNA: TGCGCCAGCAGCCTGGACAGGGACACTGAAGCTTTCTTT. This sequence encodes CASSLDRDTEAFF.

This chain links TRBV12-5 with TRBJ2-3; weak D call: TRBD2 (7 bases). V was shortened by 5 bases and J by 4 bases, with 13 bases between the two germline ends. The germline CDR1 and CDR2 sequences are LGHNT and FRNRAP. This CDR3 has 14 residues. The CDR3 is CASGPGGLPDTQYF. CDR3 nucleotides: TGTGCTAGTGGTCCCGGGGGGCTGCCAGATACGCAGTATTTT.

The sample holds a few counts of this clone. J is TRBJ2-2 and V is TRBV7-2, with a possible D match to TRBD2 (6 bases). The germline CDR1 and CDR2 sequences are SGHTA and FQGNSA. CDR3 length equals 15 residues. The ends were cut back, 2 bases at V and 5 bases at J, with 12 bases in the middle. The CDR3 DNA reads as TGTGCCAGCAGCTTAAGGCGGGACGGAACCGGGGAGCTGTTTTTT. Translation: CASSLRRDGTGELFF.

The chain carries TRBV7-9 and TRBJ2-5; no clear D gene. Looked up from germline, CDR1 is SEHNR and CDR2 is FQNEAQ (reference sequence). Trimming took 1 base from V and 4 from J, leaving 10 bases between them. The CDR3 has 14 residues. The CDR3 loop is CASSLGTASETQYF. The CDR3 nucleotides are TGTGCCAGCAGCTTAGGTACGGCCTCAGAGACCCAGTACTTC.

This clone was seen only a few times. CDR3 sequence (DNA): TGTGCCACCCCAGCACAGGGGGCAGGGCTAGCGGGAATCTCCACCGGGGAGCTGTTTTTT. Translated, it gives CATPAQGAGLAGISTGELFF. The V call is TRBV19, the J call TRBJ2-2; D could derive from TRBD1 or TRBD2 (9 bases each). The CDR3 is made up of 20 amino acids. Germline V gives CDR1 LNHDA, CDR2 SQIVND (reference sequence). Trimming left V 10 bases short and J 4 bases short, with 34 bases between.

The chain recombines TRBV18 with TRBJ2-5; TRBD1 matches at 7 bases. CDR3 length: 16 amino acids. The V gene end was trimmed by 4 bases and the J gene end by 1 base; junction bases not matched to a gene: 9. CDR1 and CDR2 (germline): KGHSH, LQKENI. The CDR3 region is CASSREWGQPQETQYF. The CDR3 nucleotides read TGTGCCAGCTCACGTGAGTGGGGACAGCCCCAAGAGACCCAGTACTTC.

In the case of this clone: Other DNA sequences within the sample encode an identical CDR3. This chain links TRBV6-1 with TRBJ2-2; no firm D call. This CDR3 is built from 12 residues. Germline V gene sequence: CDR1 MNHNS, CDR2 SASEGT. V lost 1 base and J 8 bases, leaving 5 bases between the germline ends. The chain's CDR3 is CASSEVVGELFF. The DNA for the CDR3 is TGTGCCAGCAGTGAAGTTGTAGGGGAGCTGTTTTTT.

The J gene is TRBJ1-1, the V gene TRBV19; 7 nucleotides align to TRBD1. The V segment lost 3 bases and the J segment 5 bases; nucleotides outside the gene matches: 12. The CDR3 has 16 residues. Germline lookup yields CDR1 LNHDA and CDR2 SQIVND (reference sequence). For the CDR3, the DNA is TGTGCCAGTAGTATCTTCTCATCCGGGACAGAGACTGAAGCTTTCTTT. Its translation is CASSIFSSGTETEAFF.